Following are 28 T cell receptor beta chains from one sample sequenced in a study of CD8 T cells in Susac syndrome. Random hexamers were used to reverse transcribe the RNA input (about 0.5 to 1 ug). TCRdb re-called the immunoSEQ multiplex PCR reads through MiXCR, storing one row per CDR3 protein. The table records around 69,000 distinct CDR3 sequences, nearly 96% of them present only once. Sequencing was done on a sample of CD4+ T cells from PBMCs. The receptors were sampled from a human donor with multiple sclerosis.

V usage is TRBV5-6 and J usage is TRBJ1-1; perhaps TRBD1 as D (5 bases). V was clipped by 3 bases and J by 1 base, with 13 bases between them. Germline V lookup: CDR1 SGHDT, CDR2 YYEEEE. This CDR3 comprises 15 residues. As DNA, the CDR3 is TGTGCCAGCAGCTCCCCCTCAGGGACGAACACTGAAGCTTTCTTT. It codes for CASSSPSGTNTEAFF.

This chain connects TRBV4-3 to TRBJ1-5; no reliable D call. V was clipped by 1 base and J by 9 bases, with 10 bases between them. CDR1 is LGHNA, CDR2 YSLEER, per germline. This CDR3 is built from 13 residues. This chain's CDR3 is CASSQGPALPQHF. DNA of the CDR3: TGCGCCAGCAGCCAAGGACCGGCCCTGCCCCAGCATTTT.

This clonotype has just one count. The gene calls are TRBV12-3 or TRBV12-4 and TRBJ2-7, with a tentative D call TRBD1 (6 bases). The CDR3 spans 13 residues. Trimming stripped 6 bases from V and 2 bases from J, with 11 bases between. CDR3 nucleotides: TGTGCCAGCAGCTACAGGGTTACCTACGAGCAGTACTTC. This codes for CASSYRVTYEQYF.

The chain recombines TRBV6-2 or TRBV6-3 with TRBJ1-5; D unresolved. V lost 6 bases, J lost 3 bases, and 18 bases lay in between. The CDR3 spans 16 residues. CDR1 and CDR2 (germline): MNHEY, SVGEGT. The CDR3 coding sequence is TGTGCCAGCAGCTATGAGGGAGCCGGCCCCAATCAGCCCCAGCATTTT. Protein product: CASSYEGAGPNQPQHF.

The rearrangement uses TRBV30 and TRBJ1-2; a weak D match, TRBD1 (5 bases). CDR3 length equals 11 residues. CDR1 GTSNPN and CDR2 SVGIG come from the germline V gene (reference sequence). V was trimmed by 5 bases and J by 4 bases, leaving 8 bases between them. CDR3 region: CAWSGAYGYTF. DNA for the CDR3: TGTGCCTGGTCCGGGGCCTATGGCTACACCTTC.

The chain has TRBV20-1 and TRBJ1-1, with D uncertain. The germline V gene encodes CDR1 DFQATT and CDR2 SNEGSKA (reference sequence). This CDR3 comprises 12 residues. V was trimmed by 3 bases and J by 6 bases, leaving 11 bases between them. The chain's CDR3 is CSARGRNAEAFF. The CDR3 DNA is TGCAGTGCTAGGGGTCGCAACGCTGAAGCTTTCTTT.

In its sample, this clonotype was seen once. The rearrangement joins TRBV29-1 to TRBJ2-6; D unresolved. This CDR3 comprises 15 residues. Germline V gene lookup returns CDR1 SQVTM and CDR2 ANQGSEA. V was trimmed by 4 bases and J by 0 bases, leaving 10 bases between them. CDR3 protein: CSVGLGPSGANVLTF. CDR3 nucleotide sequence: TGCAGCGTTGGGCTTGGACCCTCTGGGGCCAACGTCCTGACTTTC.

This sequence joins TRBV20-1 and TRBJ2-1, with D perhaps TRBD2 (5 bases). V lost 3 bases, J lost 3 bases, and 9 bases lay in between. The germline V gene encodes CDR1 DFQATT and CDR2 SNEGSKA (reference sequence). This CDR3 comprises 13 residues. The CDR3 bases are TGCAGTGCTAGGAGGGCGGGCTACAATGAGCAGTTCTTC. Encoded protein: CSARRAGYNEQFF.

This clonotype was detected only once. The chain is built from TRBV10-3 and TRBJ1-2, with D perhaps matching TRBD1 (5 bases). Between the trimmed V and J ends, which lost 2 bases and 8 bases, there was a span of 15 bases. CDR3 length: 14 amino acids. Germline lookup yields CDR1 ENHRY and CDR2 SYGVKD. CDR3 amino acids: CAISEGGARKGYTF. The CDR3 DNA sequence: TGTGCCATCAGTGAGGGTGGGGCGCGGAAAGGCTACACCTTC.

This chain uses TRBV30 with TRBJ2-2; 8 nucleotides agree with TRBD2. Germline CDR1 GTSNPN, CDR2 SVGIG (reference sequence). Losses at the gene ends were 1 base for V and 5 bases for J; bases not matched to a gene: 6. This CDR3 contains 15 residues. As DNA, the CDR3 is TGTGCCTGGAGTGGACCCGGGGGGGCGACCGGGGAGCTGTTTTTT. This encodes CAWSGPGGATGELFF.

The chain employs TRBV9 and TRBJ1-5; 7 nucleotides line up with TRBD1. V lost 0 bases, J lost 1 base, and 4 bases stayed unmatched. This CDR3 has 16 amino acids. Germline values: CDR1 SGDLS, CDR2 YYNGEE. For the CDR3, the DNA is TGTGCCAGCAGCGTAGGGGCAGGGGGAAGCAATCAGCCCCAGCATTTT. As protein: CASSVGAGGSNQPQHF.

On this clonotype itself: Without the conserved terminal phenylalanine or tryptophan, this CDR3 likely stems from a read error. The V gene is TRBV5-4, the J gene TRBJ2-5; maybe TRBD2 (5 bases). The CDR3 is 15 residues long. CDR1 is SGHNT, CDR2 YYREEE, per germline (reference sequence). Trimming pared 4 bases from V and 0 bases from J, leaving 13 bases between. The CDR3 loop reads CASSPAGEYQETQYL. CDR3 in DNA: TGTGCCAGCAGCCCGGCCGGGGAGTACCAAGAGACCCAGTACTTG.

V is TRBV29-1 and J is TRBJ2-1; the match to TRBD2 covers 13 bases. Germline loops: CDR1 SQVTM, CDR2 ANQGSEA. The CDR3 has 14 amino acids. The V segment lost 7 bases and the J segment 8 bases; nucleotides outside the gene matches: 8. Written as DNA, the CDR3 is TGCAGCGGATCCACTAGCGGGGGGGGTGATGAGCAGTTCTTC. Protein sequence: CSGSTSGGGDEQFF.

In nucleotides, the CDR3 is TGCAGTGCCACCACACTAGCGGGGGTCTACGAGCAGTACTTC. Its translation is CSATTLAGVYEQYF. The chain joins TRBV20-1 to TRBJ2-7, with 11 bases aligning to TRBD2. The CDR3 length is 14 residues. V lost 6 bases, J lost 3 bases, and 7 bases stayed unmatched. CDR1 is DFQATT and CDR2 is SNEGSKA in the germline V gene (reference sequence).

This chain connects TRBV15 to TRBJ1-5; 7 bases are a match to TRBD1. Unmatched junction bases numbered 8, after V lost 1 base and J lost 8 bases. The length of the CDR3 is 15 residues. Looked up from germline, CDR1 is LNHNV and CDR2 is YYDKDF (reference sequence). DNA of the CDR3: TGTGCCACCAGCAGAGGACAGACAGGGCTGGAGCCCCAGCATTTT. As protein: CATSRGQTGLEPQHF. Together with reference TRBV15 and TRBJ1-5, the CDR3 gives the full variable domain: DAMVIQNPRYQVTQFGKPVTLSCSQTLNHNVMYWYQQKSSQAPKLLFHYYDKDFNNEADTPDNFQSRRPNTSFCFLDIRSPGLGDTAMYLCATSRGQTGLEPQHFGDGTRLSIL.

The rearrangement uses TRBV11-3 and TRBJ2-1, with D unresolved. The CDR3 loop spans 12 amino acids. Between the trimmed V and J ends, which lost 1 base and 15 bases, there was a span of 13 bases. CDR1 is SGHNT, CDR2 YENEEA, per germline. The CDR3 loop reads CASSLGIGNLFF. CDR3 bases: TGTGCCAGCAGCTTAGGGATAGGTAATCTGTTCTTC.

This chain links TRBV7-8 with TRBJ2-1; D is unclear. V dropped 9 bases and J dropped 5 bases, with 17 bases sitting between them. The CDR3 covers 14 residues. Germline V gene data show CDR1 as SGHVS and CDR2 as FQNEAQ. CDR3 coding DNA: TGTGCCAGTAAGCTTACCATTCTGAACAATGAGCAGTTCTTC. This sequence encodes CASKLTILNNEQFF.

The chain is built from TRBV7-9 and TRBJ2-3; D unclear. The CDR3 spans 14 residues. Trimming took off 1 base at V and 2 bases at J, with 7 bases between the two ends. Germline lookup yields CDR1 SEHNR and CDR2 FQNEAQ (reference sequence). The CDR3 DNA reads TGTGCCAGCAGCTTAGAAGGCCTCACAGATACGCAGTATTTT. It is translated as CASSLEGLTDTQYF.

CDR3 loop: CATSRDLARVNTEAFF. CDR3 coding DNA: TGTGCCACCAGCAGAGATCTGGCCAGGGTGAACACTGAAGCTTTCTTT. The chain uses TRBV15 and TRBJ1-1; weak D call: TRBD1 (5 bases). The V gene lost 0 bases and the J gene lost 0 bases, with 11 bases spanning the gap. The CDR3 length is 16 residues. Germline CDR1 and CDR2: LNHNV and YYDKDF (reference sequence).

The rearrangement uses TRBV6-5 and TRBJ2-3, with D possibly matching TRBD2 (6 bases). CDR1 and CDR2 from the germline V gene are MNHEY and SVGAGI. Trimming left V 6 bases short and J 3 bases short, with 13 bases between. The CDR3 is 14 residues long. The CDR3 here is CASRRLVETDTQYF. DNA of the CDR3: TGTGCCAGCAGAAGACTAGTCGAGACAGATACGCAGTATTTT.

This clonotype was found once. The V and J genes are TRBV29-1 and TRBJ1-1, with D perhaps TRBD1 (5 bases). The CDR3 contains 12 residues. Germline CDR1 and CDR2: SQVTM and ANQGSEA. The V end lost 8 bases, the J end lost 5 bases, and 15 bases lay between the germline ends. CDR3 in amino acids: CSTGGRETEAFF. The CDR3 DNA reads TGCAGCACGGGTGGCAGGGAAACTGAAGCTTTCTTT.

The chain uses TRBV20-1 and TRBJ1-5, with D hard to call. The germline V gene has CDR1 DFQATT and CDR2 SNEGSKA (reference sequence). The CDR3 length is 14 residues. The V gene lost 3 bases and the J gene lost 2 bases, with 11 bases spanning the gap. The CDR3: CSARGTRGNQPQHF. The CDR3 region has the DNA TGCAGTGCTAGGGGCACTCGGGGCAATCAGCCCCAGCATTTT.

The chain employs TRBV4-1 and TRBJ2-1; TRBD1 is a possible D gene (6 bases). CDR3 length: 12 residues. Per the germline V gene, CDR1 is MGHRA and CDR2 is YSYEKL. V gave up 4 bases and J gave up 10 bases, with 11 bases separating them. The CDR3 nucleotides read TGCGCCAGCAGCCCCCAGGGGTTAGAGCAGTTCTTC. Protein: CASSPQGLEQFF.

V usage is TRBV29-1 and J usage is TRBJ2-7; a possible D gene is TRBD2 (6 bases). The CDR3 runs 11 residues. Per the germline V gene, CDR1 is SQVTM and CDR2 is ANQGSEA. CDR3 nucleotide sequence: TGCAGTCCGGGGGAGAGGGACGAGCAGTACTTC. It codes for CSPGERDEQYF.

The rearrangement links TRBV12-3 or TRBV12-4 to TRBJ1-5; 10 nucleotides align to TRBD1. The CDR3 has 14 amino acids. Trimming removed 6 bases from V and 7 bases from J; junction bases left unmatched: 6. The CDR3 sequence: CASSPGQGVQPQHF. CDR3 nucleotides: TGTGCCAGCAGCCCCGGACAGGGGGTACAGCCCCAGCATTTT.

The CDR3 reads CASSVGVGGFYNEQFF. For the CDR3, the DNA is TGTGCCAGCAGCGTAGGTGTCGGGGGGTTCTACAATGAGCAGTTCTTC. The chain links TRBV9 to TRBJ2-1, with 7 bases identical to TRBD2. V lost 0 bases, J lost 3 bases, and 6 bases stayed unmatched. CDR3 size: 16 residues. Germline V gene lookup returns CDR1 SGDLS and CDR2 YYNGEE.

The chain has TRBV5-4 and TRBJ2-1, with D maybe TRBD1 (6 bases). The CDR3 covers 13 residues. Germline V CDR1 and CDR2: SGHNT, YYREEE (reference sequence). The V and J ends lost 3 bases and 10 bases respectively, with 14 bases between them. The CDR3 DNA follows: TGTGCCAGCAGCTCGGATACAGGGTACGAGCAGTTCTTC. Amino acids: CASSSDTGYEQFF.

V usage is TRBV12-3 or TRBV12-4 and J usage is TRBJ1-1; D not resolved. Trimming stripped 6 bases from V and 4 bases from J, with 18 bases between. The CDR3 length is 15 residues. The CDR3 DNA sequence: TGTGCCAGCAGCCCCCACCCGGGCCCGGGCACTGAAGCTTTCTTT. Translating gives CASSPHPGPGTEAFF.